Below are 31 T cell receptor beta chains sequenced from a single sample in a study of T cell changes during pregnancy in multiple sclerosis (dated by TCRdb to about 2019). The library was made by the immunoSEQ multiplex PCR assay. TCRdb took this table from immuneACCESS and kept in-frame rearrangements with V and J called. Such tables lack part of the clones; where checked against another copy, unresolved V genes explain under half of the gap, and the rest is unexplained. A total of around 100,000 clones appear in this sample, roughly nine tenths of them only once. Clones ranked in the top ten supply about 3.2% of the sample. The starting material was peripheral blood, obtained after pregnancy. These TCRs come from a female donor with multiple sclerosis, enrolled in a pregnancy study.

This sequence joins TRBV2 and TRBJ2-7; 7 positions match TRBD2. This CDR3 region has 14 residues. Trimming cost V 0 bases and J 4 bases; bases outside gene matches: 3. CDR1 is SNHLY and CDR2 is FYNNEI in the germline V gene. The CDR3 DNA reads TGTGCCAGCAGTGAAGCGGGGGAGGGGTACGAGCAGTACTTC. This sequence encodes CASSEAGEGYEQYF.

The V and J genes are TRBV7-2 and TRBJ1-6; D is unclear. Germline CDR1 and CDR2: SGHTA and FQGNSA. Trimming cost V 1 base and J 5 bases, with 3 bases left between them. The CDR3 consists of 13 residues. The CDR3 loop is CASSLGDNSPLHF. The CDR3 region has the DNA TGTGCCAGCAGCTTAGGCGATAATTCACCCCTCCACTTT.

The rearrangement uses TRBV11-3 and TRBJ1-5, with TRBD1 matching over 10 bases. CDR1 is SGHNT and CDR2 is YENEEA in the germline V gene. Trimming removed 2 bases from V and 9 bases from J; junction bases left unmatched: 10. The CDR3 length is 16 residues. The CDR3 DNA reads TGTGCCAGCAGCTTACTGGGGACAGGGGTAATTCGGCCCCAGCATTTT. Amino acid sequence: CASSLLGTGVIRPQHF.

The chain employs TRBV4-1 and TRBJ1-6, with no clear D. Germline values: CDR1 MGHRA, CDR2 YSYEKL. CDR3 size: 14 residues. Trimming removed 0 bases at V and 6 bases at J, with 6 bases between. The CDR3: CASSQETANSPLHF. In DNA, the CDR3 is TGCGCCAGCAGCCAAGAAACAGCTAATTCACCCCTCCACTTT.

The chain recombines TRBV7-3 with TRBJ2-2, with D hard to call. CDR1 is SGHTA and CDR2 is FQGTGA in the germline V gene. The V end was cut by 5 bases, the J end by 4 bases, with 5 bases between. This CDR3 spans 12 amino acids. CDR3 protein: CASSPRTGELFF. The DNA of the CDR3 is TGTGCCAGCAGCCCGCGCACCGGGGAGCTGTTTTTT.

V usage is TRBV28 and J usage is TRBJ1-5, with D uncertain. The germline gives CDR1 MDHEN, CDR2 SYDVKM. CDR3 size: 14 residues. V dropped 10 bases and J dropped 6 bases, with 19 bases sitting between them. The CDR3 sequence is CAMRPAGIGQPQHF. DNA of the CDR3: TGTGCCATGCGACCCGCGGGGATCGGTCAGCCCCAGCATTTT.

This rearrangement joins TRBV28 to TRBJ1-3, with D uncertain. CDR1 MDHEN and CDR2 SYDVKM come from the germline V gene. V lost 10 bases, J lost 4 bases, and 14 bases lay in between. CDR3 length: 13 amino acids. The CDR3, as DNA: TGTGCCATTCGGGGAAGGTCCGGAAACACCATATATTTT. Residues: CAIRGRSGNTIYF.

This sequence joins TRBV5-1 and TRBJ2-7; D might be TRBD2 (5 bases). V lost 1 base and J lost 5, with 7 bases in between. Germline V lookup: CDR1 SGHRS, CDR2 YFSETQ. The length of the CDR3 is 12 residues. This CDR3 is CASSLLANEQYF. CDR3 nucleotide sequence: TGCGCCAGCAGCTTGTTAGCGAACGAGCAGTACTTC.

To note about this clone: The same CDR3 can be traced to other DNA sequences in this sample. The chain has TRBV19 and TRBJ1-1, with a weak D call TRBD1 (5 bases). There are 13 residues in the CDR3. The germline gives CDR1 LNHDA, CDR2 SQIVND (reference sequence). Trimming pared 6 bases from V and 5 bases from J, leaving 13 bases between. CDR3 loop: CASSPRVGTEAFF. DNA for the CDR3: TGTGCCAGTAGCCCCAGGGTGGGGACTGAAGCTTTCTTT. Filled out from reference TRBV19 and TRBJ1-1, the complete variable domain reads DGGITQSPKYLFRKEGQNVTLSCEQNLNHDAMYWYRQDPGQGLRLIYYSQIVNDFQKGDIAEGYSVSREKKESFPLTVTSAQKNPTAFYLCASSPRVGTEAFFGQGTRLTVV.

The CDR3 DNA is TGTGCCAGCAGTGTATGGGGACAGGAAGACACCGGGGAGCTGTTTTTT. Translated, it gives CASSVWGQEDTGELFF. The chain employs TRBV25-1 and TRBJ2-2; 8 nucleotides agree with TRBD1. Germline V lookup: CDR1 MGHDK, CDR2 SYGVNS. The CDR3 spans 16 residues. Losses at the gene ends were 4 bases for V and 3 bases for J; bases not matched to a gene: 7.

The J gene is TRBJ2-7, the V gene TRBV5-1, with a weak D call TRBD2 (6 bases). This CDR3 is 15 amino acids long. The germline gives CDR1 SGHRS, CDR2 YFSETQ. V was clipped by 4 bases and J by 0 bases, with 14 bases between them. For the CDR3, the DNA is TGCGCCAGCAGCCCCCCGGGACTGTACTCCTACGAGCAGTACTTC. As protein: CASSPPGLYSYEQYF. The whole variable domain, filled in from reference TRBV5-1 and TRBJ2-7, reads KAGVTQTPRYLIKTRGQQVTLSCSPISGHRSVSWYQQTPGQGLQFLFEYFSETQRNKGNFPGRFSGRQFSNSRSEMNVSTLELGDSALYLCASSPPGLYSYEQYFGPGTRLTVT.

The J gene is TRBJ2-7, the V gene TRBV5-6; D is unresolved. CDR3 length: 12 amino acids. V lost 5 bases and J lost 3, with 9 bases in between. The germline V gene encodes CDR1 SGHDT and CDR2 YYEEEE. The CDR3 reads CASSRHVYEQYF. CDR3 nucleotide sequence: TGTGCCAGCAGTCGACACGTCTACGAGCAGTACTTC.

This clone has a single count. V is TRBV4-1 and J is TRBJ1-6, with 8 bases identical to TRBD1. Per germline, CDR1 MGHRA and CDR2 YSYEKL. This CDR3 contains 14 residues. J lost 9 bases, V lost 7 bases, and 8 bases had no gene match. CDR3 nucleotides: TGCGCCAGCACCCCTGACAGGGGAGGTTCACCCCTCCACTTT. This codes for CASTPDRGGSPLHF.

The chain links TRBV4-1 to TRBJ1-1, with D tentatively TRBD1 (6 bases). There are 14 residues in the CDR3. Germline CDR1 is MGHRA and CDR2 is YSYEKL. Trimming left V 8 bases short and J 2 bases short, with 15 bases between. The CDR3 region has the DNA TGCGCCAGCGCAGCGAGGGGGGGAAACACTGAAGCTTTCTTT. Translated, it gives CASAARGGNTEAFF.

This clone was observed a single time. This chain links TRBV19 with TRBJ1-2; 11 nucleotides agree with TRBD1. Germline CDR1 is LNHDA and CDR2 is SQIVND (reference sequence). V trimming: 10 bases; J trimming: 4 bases; junction bases outside the gene matches: 8. This CDR3 has 14 amino acids. As DNA, the CDR3 is TGTGCCATCGGACAGGGGGCGCGTGGCTATGGCTACACCTTC. This gives the protein CAIGQGARGYGYTF.

The genes are TRBV9 and TRBJ1-1, with a possible D match to TRBD1 (6 bases). The CDR3 extends over 13 amino acids. V lost 2 bases and J 5 bases, leaving 10 bases between the germline ends. Germline V lookup: CDR1 SGDLS, CDR2 YYNGEE. The CDR3 loop reads CASSVTGGTEAFF. The CDR3 DNA reads TGTGCCAGCAGCGTGACAGGTGGGACTGAAGCTTTCTTT.

This clone was observed a single time. Written as DNA, the CDR3 is TGCGCCAGCAGCCAGGTTGGGAGCGAAGCTTTCTTT. It specifies CASSQVGSEAFF. The V call is TRBV4-1, the J call TRBJ1-1; D not certain. V gave up 3 bases and J gave up 8 bases, with 10 bases separating them. Germline V gene lookup returns CDR1 MGHRA and CDR2 YSYEKL. This CDR3 is built from 12 residues.

The rearrangement uses TRBV7-8 and TRBJ1-1; 9 nucleotides align to TRBD1. J gave up 7 bases and V 5 bases, and 5 bases lay outside the gene matches. The CDR3 runs 13 residues. Germline V gene lookup returns CDR1 SGHVS and CDR2 FQNEAQ. CDR3 nucleotides: TGTGCCAGCAGCATGGGACAGGGATTTGAAGCTTTCTTT. Translated: CASSMGQGFEAFF. Complete variable domain (other parts from reference TRBV7-8 and TRBJ1-1): GAGVSQSPRYKVAKRGQDVALRCDPISGHVSLFWYQQALGQGPEFLTYFQNEAQLDKSGLPSDRFFAERPEGSVSTLKIQRTQQEDSAVYLCASSMGQGFEAFFGQGTRLTVV.

The V gene is TRBV5-1, the J gene TRBJ1-1; D remains unclear. Germline V CDR1 and CDR2: SGHRS, YFSETQ. The CDR3 covers 14 residues. The V and J ends lost 3 bases and 4 bases respectively, with 13 bases between them. This CDR3 reads CASSSAGRVTEAFF. DNA of the CDR3: TGCGCCAGCAGCTCGGCCGGGCGGGTCACTGAAGCTTTCTTT.

This chain links TRBV29-1 with TRBJ1-1; D possibly corresponds to TRBD1 (6 bases). Germline V gene lookup returns CDR1 SQVTM and CDR2 ANQGSEA. Trimming removed 4 bases at V and 1 base at J, with 13 bases between. This CDR3 has 14 amino acids. The CDR3 sequence: CSVVGQPGNTEAFF. The CDR3 bases are TGCAGCGTTGTTGGACAGCCAGGGAACACTGAAGCTTTCTTT.

The J gene is TRBJ2-1, the V gene TRBV27, with TRBD2 matching over 9 bases. Per the germline V gene, CDR1 is MNHEY and CDR2 is SMNVEV (reference sequence). V was pared by 0 bases and J by 6 bases, with 6 bases of the junction left unmatched. The CDR3 extends over 16 amino acids. The CDR3 DNA follows: TGTGCCAGCAGTTTATCGAACGGCGGGGGGGTCAATGAGCAGTTCTTC. Translation: CASSLSNGGGVNEQFF.

The chain links TRBV5-1 to TRBJ2-5, with 9 bases matching TRBD1. The CDR3 spans 14 residues. V trimming: 3 bases; J trimming: 5 bases; junction bases outside the gene matches: 5. Germline V gene sequence: CDR1 SGHRS, CDR2 YFSETQ. CDR3 sequence: CASSSGQGMETQYF. CDR3 bases: TGCGCCAGCAGCTCCGGACAGGGGATGGAGACCCAGTACTTC.

The chain employs TRBV4-1 and TRBJ2-2, with 8 bases aligning to TRBD1. Germline CDR1 MGHRA, CDR2 YSYEKL. The ends lost 3 bases at V and 6 bases at J; junction bases unmatched: 12. The CDR3 spans 17 residues. The CDR3: CASSQVGRDRPPGELFF. In nucleotides, the CDR3 is TGCGCCAGCAGCCAGGTAGGCCGGGACAGGCCTCCCGGGGAGCTGTTTTTT.

V is TRBV27 and J is TRBJ1-2; a possible D gene is TRBD1 (5 bases). This CDR3 has 14 residues. The V gene's germline CDR1 is MNHEY and CDR2 SMNVEV (reference sequence). V lost 1 base to trimming and J lost 8 bases, with 14 bases between them. As DNA, the CDR3 is TGTGCCAGCAGTTTATTAGGGGACTCTCAGGGCTACACCTTC. It translates to CASSLLGDSQGYTF.

The chain is built from TRBV9 and TRBJ2-2, with a tentative D call TRBD2 (6 bases). Germline CDR1 SGDLS, CDR2 YYNGEE. Trimming removed 3 bases at V and 4 bases at J, with 13 bases between. The CDR3 contains 15 residues. CDR3 coding DNA: TGTGCCAGCAGCGCTGGGGGGATTGGCACCGGGGAGCTGTTTTTT. It yields the protein CASSAGGIGTGELFF.

The rearrangement uses TRBV6-1 and TRBJ1-6; TRBD1 matches at 10 bases. The CDR3 covers 15 residues. Unmatched junction bases numbered 8, after V lost 6 bases and J lost 9 bases. Germline CDR1 and CDR2: MNHNS and SASEGT. CDR3 residues: CASRGTGASSSPLHF. The CDR3 region has the DNA TGTGCCAGCAGGGGGACAGGGGCCTCTAGTTCACCCCTCCACTTT.

V and J are TRBV7-9 and TRBJ2-2, with D possibly TRBD2 on 6 matching bases. The CDR3 runs to 16 residues. The ends were cut back, 5 bases at V and 1 base at J, with 14 bases in the middle. CDR1 is SEHNR and CDR2 is FQNEAQ in the germline V gene (reference sequence). In DNA, the CDR3 is TGTGCCAGCAGCAGACCGGGACTGAGGAACACCGGGGAGCTGTTTTTT. As protein: CASSRPGLRNTGELFF.

The chain recombines TRBV6-5 with TRBJ1-2, with D tentatively TRBD1 (5 bases). The CDR3 is made up of 14 amino acids. Germline lookup yields CDR1 MNHEY and CDR2 SVGAGI. V was clipped by 6 bases and J by 2 bases, with 13 bases between them. This chain's CDR3 is CASRQGLLNYGYTF. The CDR3 bases are TGTGCCAGCAGGCAGGGACTCCTGAACTATGGCTACACCTTC.

The V gene is TRBV11-2, the J gene TRBJ1-1; a possible D gene is TRBD1 (6 bases). The germline V and J ends were trimmed by 5 bases and 0 bases, with 16 bases remaining between them. Germline V gives CDR1 SGHAT, CDR2 FQNNGV. This CDR3 comprises 16 residues. CDR3 nucleotides: TGTGCCAGCAGCCATGACAGGAGCCCTATGAACACTGAAGCTTTCTTT. It encodes CASSHDRSPMNTEAFF.

The genes are TRBV7-9 and TRBJ2-3; 9 bases align to TRBD1. Germline assignment: CDR1 SEHNR and CDR2 FQNEAQ (reference sequence). The CDR3 is 15 amino acids. After removal of 7 bases from V and 0 bases from J, the junction contained 5 bases not matched to a gene. The CDR3 loop reads CASTEGQGSTDTQYF. The CDR3 bases are TGTGCCAGCACCGAAGGACAGGGGAGCACAGATACGCAGTATTTT.

This sequence joins TRBV5-1 and TRBJ2-5; 8 positions agree with TRBD2. Germline V gives CDR1 SGHRS, CDR2 YFSETQ. The CDR3 loop spans 16 amino acids. With V trimmed by 2 bases and J by 0 bases, 6 bases remained unmatched. The CDR3: CASSFGRGGHQETQYF. The CDR3 nucleotides are TGCGCCAGCAGCTTTGGACGGGGGGGCCACCAAGAGACCCAGTACTTC. The full variable domain, with the rest looked up from reference TRBV5-1 and TRBJ2-5, is KAGVTQTPRYLIKTRGQQVTLSCSPISGHRSVSWYQQTPGQGLQFLFEYFSETQRNKGNFPGRFSGRQFSNSRSEMNVSTLELGDSALYLCASSFGRGGHQETQYFGPGTRLLVL.